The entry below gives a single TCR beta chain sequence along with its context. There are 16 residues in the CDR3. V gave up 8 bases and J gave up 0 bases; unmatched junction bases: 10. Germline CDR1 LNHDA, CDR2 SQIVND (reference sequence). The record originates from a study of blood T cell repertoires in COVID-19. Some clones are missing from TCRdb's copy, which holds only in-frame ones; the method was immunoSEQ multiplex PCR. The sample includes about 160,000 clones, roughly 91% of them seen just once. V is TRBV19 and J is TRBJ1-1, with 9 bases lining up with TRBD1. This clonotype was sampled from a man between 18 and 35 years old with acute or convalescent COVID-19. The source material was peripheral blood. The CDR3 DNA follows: TGTGCCAGTCGCTCCTGGACAGGGGTCATGAACACTGAAGCTTTCTTT. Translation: CASRSWTGVMNTEAFF.